Presented here are 13 T cell receptor beta chains from one specimen sequenced in a study of cytomegalovirus exposure and HLA in healthy donors. The study ran its PCR with 60 Vbeta and 13 Jbeta primers. Profiling relied on immunoSEQ multiplex PCR, and the TCRdb table lists in-frame clones only, not all of them. The table lists more than 80,000 clones, around 79% of them singletons. The sample taken for sequencing was PBMCs. These receptors were taken from a man in his fifties or sixties in good health and CMV-seronegative.

V usage is TRBV5-1 and J usage is TRBJ2-7; D is perhaps TRBD1 (6 bases). The CDR3 covers 15 residues. V lost 1 base to trimming and J lost 0 bases, with 11 bases between them. In germline, CDR1 is SGHRS, CDR2 YFSETQ. CDR3 amino acids: CASSLFAGASYEQYF. CDR3 bases: TGCGCCAGCAGCTTGTTTGCAGGGGCCTCCTACGAGCAGTACTTC.

The rearrangement links TRBV6-5 to TRBJ1-2; D is possibly TRBD1 (5 bases). The CDR3 is 15 amino acids. Trimming took off 7 bases at V and 4 bases at J, with 19 bases between the two ends. From germline, CDR1 is MNHEY and CDR2 SVGAGI. The CDR3 bases are TGTGCCAGCAATTCCCGACAGAGCTATCTCTATGGCTACACCTTC. This sequence encodes CASNSRQSYLYGYTF.

This clone has just a few counts. This chain links TRBV7-9 with TRBJ2-3; possibly TRBD1 for D (5 bases). The CDR3 loop spans 16 amino acids. Looked up from germline, CDR1 is SEHNR and CDR2 is FQNEAQ (reference sequence). V was cut by 5 bases and J by 2 bases, with 17 bases left in between. The CDR3 here is CASSQLFTGATDTQYF. CDR3 coding DNA: TGTGCCAGCAGCCAACTCTTTACAGGTGCCACAGATACGCAGTATTTT.

This chain joins TRBV7-9 and TRBJ1-1; the D is unclear. The V end lost 5 bases, the J end lost 2 bases, and 9 bases lay between the germline ends. Germline CDR1 reads SEHNR; CDR2 reads FQNEAQ (reference sequence). This CDR3 contains 13 residues. Written as DNA, the CDR3 is TGTGCCAGCAGCCAAAGAGAAAACACTGAAGCTTTCTTT. Protein sequence: CASSQRENTEAFF.

This clone showed up just a few times. The rearrangement joins TRBV10-3 to TRBJ2-5; 7 nucleotides line up with TRBD2. V was pared by 8 bases and J by 5 bases, with 5 bases of the junction left unmatched. This CDR3 has 12 amino acids. Germline assignment: CDR1 ENHRY and CDR2 SYGVKD. The CDR3 DNA reads TGTGCCATCGGGGAGGGTTTGGAGACCCAGTACTTC. Amino acid sequence: CAIGEGLETQYF.

The chain joins TRBV11-2 to TRBJ2-6, with 14 bases aligning to TRBD2. The CDR3 totals 18 residues. In germline, CDR1 is SGHAT, CDR2 FQNNGV. Trimming took 7 bases from V and 4 from J; bases not matched to a gene: 9. The CDR3 loop reads CASNRLAGGPGGANVLTF. The CDR3 coding sequence is TGTGCCAGCAACCGACTAGCGGGGGGGCCGGGCGGGGCCAACGTCCTGACTTTC.

This clone was detected only a few times. Here the CDR3 reads CASSFTSGGRGGELFF. The CDR3 DNA sequence: TGTGCCAGCAGCTTCACTAGCGGGGGGCGCGGCGGGGAGCTGTTTTTT. V and J are TRBV7-2 and TRBJ2-2, with 12 bases lining up with TRBD2. Germline lookup yields CDR1 SGHTA and CDR2 FQGNSA. Losses at the gene ends were 3 bases for V and 7 bases for J; bases not matched to a gene: 6. This CDR3 comprises 16 residues.

This chain links TRBV23-1 with TRBJ2-7, with 8 bases lining up with TRBD1. TRBV23-1 is reported as an ORF; its role is uncertain. CDR3 size: 14 residues. Trimming took 2 bases from V and 3 from J; bases not matched to a gene: 3. The CDR3, as DNA: TGCGCCAGCAGTCAAAGGGACAGGTGCTACGAGCAGTACTTC. Translation gives CASSQRDRCYEQYF.

V and J are TRBV7-9 and TRBJ1-3, with D maybe TRBD1 (5 bases). The V end lost 5 bases, the J end lost 2 bases, and 16 bases lay between the germline ends. The CDR3 is made up of 16 amino acids. The germline V gene encodes CDR1 SEHNR and CDR2 FQNEAQ (reference sequence). In DNA, the CDR3 is TGTGCCAGCAGCCCCCCGGGCAGGGAAACTGGAAACACCATATATTTT. It translates to CASSPPGRETGNTIYF.

The chain carries TRBV19 and TRBJ1-1, with D perhaps TRBD1 (6 bases). Germline V gene data show CDR1 as LNHDA and CDR2 as SQIVND (reference sequence). The CDR3 length is 14 residues. The V end lost 4 bases, the J end lost 2 bases, and 11 bases lay between the germline ends. In DNA, the CDR3 is TGTGCCAGTAGTACTGGGACAACCAACACTGAAGCTTTCTTT. As protein: CASSTGTTNTEAFF.

V is TRBV5-1 and J is TRBJ2-5; 7 bases match TRBD1. CDR3 length: 15 amino acids. V gave up 0 bases and J gave up 4 bases; unmatched junction bases: 6. Germline V lookup: CDR1 SGHRS, CDR2 YFSETQ. Here the CDR3 DNA reads TGCGCCAGCAGCTTGGCCGCGACAGGGAGAGAGACCCAGTACTTC. This translates into CASSLAATGRETQYF.

V is TRBV7-2 and J is TRBJ2-7, with TRBD1 identical over 8 bases. Germline values: CDR1 SGHTA, CDR2 FQGNSA. J gave up 3 bases and V 5 bases, and 9 bases lay outside the gene matches. This CDR3 contains 15 residues. CDR3 sequence (DNA): TGTGCCAGCAGCACAGAGCAGGGACAGGTCTACGAGCAGTACTTC. It translates to CASSTEQGQVYEQYF.

The chain is built from TRBV28 and TRBJ1-2; D perhaps matches TRBD1 (5 bases). Germline V gene data show CDR1 as MDHEN and CDR2 as SYDVKM. V lost 3 bases to trimming and J lost 5 bases, with 13 bases between them. The CDR3 covers 14 residues. The CDR3 nucleotides read TGTGCCAGCAGTTTCGGGACGGGGGTTTATGGCTACACCTTC. Amino acid sequence: CASSFGTGVYGYTF.